The clone carrying this TCR beta chain appeared a single time. This entry comes from a study of blood T cell repertoires in COVID-19. In the study overall: Samples of COVID-19 (acute and convalescent) were obtained from the United States, Italy and Spain. T cells, B-cell-depleted T cells, or PBMCs supplied cDNA or gDNA.

In the authors' workflow: Estimated nucleated cell counts came from reference gene primer amplification. The repertoire was sequenced with immunoSEQ multiplex PCR; TCRdb's copy has only in-frame clones and lacks some. V, J and clone size reflect that table, while D and trimming were determined from the DNA. The table includes about 100,000 clones, around 87% detected once. The clonotype comes from a woman older than 75 with acute or convalescent COVID-19. Sequenced material: peripheral blood.

The CDR3 DNA is TGTGCCAGCAGTCTTACCGGGACTAGCGGGACGTTCTTC. It encodes CASSLTGTSGTFF. This rearrangement joins TRBV2 to TRBJ2-1, with 13 bases aligning to TRBD2. J gave up 15 bases and V 5 bases, and 7 bases lay outside the gene matches. The CDR3 contains 13 residues. Germline lookup yields CDR1 SNHLY and CDR2 FYNNEI.